This T cell receptor (beta chain) is from a study of radiotherapy plus CTLA-4 blockade in lung cancer. For the study at large: Of all patients, approximately 17% responded objectively and roughly 31% showed disease control.

General study findings and limits: How blood T cell clones changed early, along with interferon-beta, reportedly forecast response best. TCR clones originating in tumors grew in number in blood after radiotherapy plus ipilimumab.

Sequenced by immunoSEQ multiplex PCR; TCRdb stores in-frame clones only, minus some. The table includes about 88,000 clones, 72% detected once. The V gene lost 6 bases and the J gene lost 6 bases, with 12 bases spanning the gap. Per germline, CDR1 SEHNR and CDR2 FQNEAQ (reference sequence). CDR3 length: 12 amino acids. With regard to this clone: Its target is not known.

This TCR was recovered from a human donor with non-small cell lung cancer that progressed on radiotherapy plus ipilimumab. The chain recombines TRBV7-9 with TRBJ2-7, with D perhaps matching TRBD1 (5 bases). The sequenced sample was peripheral blood, obtained from a patient treated with radiotherapy plus ipilimumab. CDR3 loop: CASRGRRGEQYF. Here the CDR3 DNA reads TGTGCCAGCAGGGGGCGGCGAGGCGAGCAGTACTTC.